This T cell receptor beta chain was profiled in a study of blood T cells in healthy people across ages. The overall study: When template switching was applied, about one barcoded beta molecule was captured per two T cells. Study results and limitations: The unsorted PBMCs prevented any conclusive comparison of naive versus antigen-experienced cells.

Peripheral blood from each donor was collected in a volume of roughly 9.8 milliliters. Next came a second PCR, run for about 6 to 12 cycles, which used a sample-barcoded 5' primer along with a J-beta primer mix. Each CDR3 protein is one row after TCRdb ran MiXCR on the 5' RACE reads. This sample has roughly 1,700,000 distinct CDR3 sequences, with 25% to 30% found just once. This clonotype appeared a few times. The antigen is not known. The sample consisted of blood. The receptor was derived from a woman aged 30 to 39 in good health.

The CDR3 coding sequence is TGCGCCAGCAGCTTGGGAGGGGGCCAGGGGGAGACCCAGTACTTC. It translates to CASSLGGGQGETQYF. V gene TRBV5-1 combines with J gene TRBJ2-5, with 7 positions matching TRBD1. Per the germline V gene, CDR1 is SGHRS and CDR2 is YFSETQ. The trim removed 0 bases at V and 5 bases at J, leaving 7 bases unmatched. The CDR3 covers 15 residues.